This T cell receptor beta chain was obtained from a study of cytomegalovirus exposure and HLA in healthy donors. The study's findings and limits: For cytomegalovirus status, the classifier reportedly gave diagnoses with high specificity and sensitivity.

60 Vbeta and 13 Jbeta primers were used in PCR. Clones were read by immunoSEQ multiplex PCR, and TCRdb kept only the in-frame ones, dropping some. The data hold approximately 140,000 clones, with roughly 77% observed a single time. This CDR3 region has 16 residues. Germline CDR1 MDHEN, CDR2 SYDVKM. Trimming removed 7 bases from V and 0 bases from J, with 15 bases in between. Comments on this clone: Its antigen is not known.

The rearrangement joins TRBV28 to TRBJ2-2; maybe TRBD2 (6 bases). Material: PBMCs. The TCR comes from a woman aged 40-49 years in good health and CMV-seropositive. CDR3 in DNA: TGTGCCAGCAATTCCGAGGGACTGCCGAACACCGGGGAGCTGTTTTTT. It encodes CASNSEGLPNTGELFF.